This T cell receptor beta chain was profiled in a study of blood T cells in healthy people across ages. The second PCR ran about 6 to 12 cycles with a sample-barcoded 5' primer and J-beta primers. Using its own MiXCR run on the 5' RACE reads, TCRdb lists one record per CDR3 protein. The repertoire holds about 1.5 million distinct CDR3 sequences, with about 42% as singletons. Every sample had a minimum of 6 million PBMCs isolated. The CDR3 is made up of 15 amino acids. Trimming pared 1 base from V and 0 bases from J, leaving 7 bases between. CDR1 is SGHDN, CDR2 FVKESK, per germline. This clonotype was sampled from a woman under 30 in good health. The specimen sequenced was blood. V is TRBV14 and J is TRBJ1-3; TRBD1 might be the D (5 bases). As DNA, the CDR3 is TGTGCCAGCAGCCAAGCAGGGTTCTCTGGAAACACCATATATTTT. It is translated as CASSQAGFSGNTIYF.